These 18 T cell receptor beta chains came from one sample sequenced in a study of cytomegalovirus exposure and HLA in healthy donors (dated by TCRdb to the late 2010s). Libraries were constructed by the immunoSEQ multiplex PCR assay. The multiplex PCR relied on a mix of 60 forward primers for TCR Vbeta segments and 13 reverse primers for TCR Jbeta segments. The source is immuneACCESS, and TCRdb retained only in-frame sequences with V and J called. Part of the clones is not carried over; for the studies checked, unresolved V genes explain less than half of this, and the remainder is unexplained. For this sample there are some 98,000 clones; over 8% appear just once. 4.5% to 6% of the sample comes from the top ten. Sequenced: PBMCs. Source of these receptors: a man aged 50-60 years in good health and CMV-seropositive.

This clone occurred a few times. The chain uses TRBV9 and TRBJ2-7; D gene unclear. Germline CDR1 is SGDLS and CDR2 is YYNGEE. This CDR3 has 12 amino acids. Trimming stripped 7 bases from V and 5 bases from J, with 13 bases between. CDR3 sequence reads: CASLLLRDEQYF. The DNA for the CDR3 is TGTGCCAGCCTCCTACTAAGAGACGAGCAGTACTTC.

The chain uses TRBV29-1 and TRBJ2-6, with D possibly TRBD1 on 6 matching bases. CDR3 length equals 17 residues. Germline lookup yields CDR1 SQVTM and CDR2 ANQGSEA. V was clipped by 7 bases and J by 0 bases, with 19 bases between them. Written as DNA, the CDR3 is TGCAGCGCGAGAGTCCAGGGGTCTAGCTCTGGGGCCAACGTCCTGACTTTC. Protein sequence: CSARVQGSSSGANVLTF.

The CDR3 here is CASSSGQGASYGYTF. CDR3 sequence (DNA): TGTGCCAGTAGTTCCGGACAGGGGGCAAGCTATGGCTACACCTTC. The chain combines TRBV19 with TRBJ1-2; 11 nucleotides line up with TRBD1. In germline, CDR1 is LNHDA, CDR2 SQIVND (reference sequence). The CDR3 is 15 amino acids. V was pared by 5 bases and J by 4 bases, with 6 bases of the junction left unmatched.

This clone was counted only a few times. The chain has TRBV30 and TRBJ1-1; D is unresolved. CDR1 is GTSNPN, CDR2 SVGIG, per germline (reference sequence). The CDR3 covers 15 residues. Trimming took off 5 bases at V and 3 bases at J, with 19 bases between the two ends. CDR3 loop: CAWDPGSPGDTEAFF. The DNA of the CDR3 is TGTGCCTGGGACCCGGGATCCCCCGGGGACACTGAAGCTTTCTTT.

The chain uses TRBV2 and TRBJ2-1, with 8 positions matching TRBD2. The CDR3 spans 15 residues. Germline CDR1 reads SNHLY; CDR2 reads FYNNEI. V lost 6 bases and J lost 3; bases outside the gene matches: 7. The CDR3 loop is CASSLSLAGYNEQFF. Here the CDR3 DNA reads TGTGCCAGCAGCCTGTCGCTAGCGGGCTACAATGAGCAGTTCTTC.

This clone has only a few counts. The gene calls are TRBV6-5 and TRBJ1-6; D uncertain. CDR1 is MNHEY, CDR2 SVGAGI, per germline. The length of the CDR3 is 16 residues. V was clipped by 0 bases and J by 0 bases, with 6 bases between them. CDR3 sequence: CASSYSPDSYNSPLHF. The CDR3 DNA reads TGTGCCAGCAGTTACTCCCCAGACTCCTATAATTCACCCCTCCACTTT.

This chain joins TRBV29-1 and TRBJ2-1, with D uncertain. Trimming took off 6 bases at V and 0 bases at J, with 9 bases between the two ends. This CDR3 has 13 residues. Germline V lookup: CDR1 SQVTM, CDR2 ANQGSEA. The DNA for the CDR3 is TGCAGCGTGGAGCCCCTCTCCTACAATGAGCAGTTCTTC. Amino acid sequence: CSVEPLSYNEQFF.

Turning to this clone: The junction and the germline gene differ at one end; a read error may be behind it. The rearrangement joins TRBV7-9 to TRBJ2-7; 8 bases agree with TRBD2. Germline V gene lookup returns CDR1 SEHNR and CDR2 FQNEAQ (reference sequence). The CDR3 extends over 13 amino acids. In nucleotides, the CDR3 is TGTGCCAGCAGCTTAGTTGAGCGGGAGAATCCGGACTTC. Translated, it gives CASSLVERENPDF.

This clone was detected a few times. This chain links TRBV5-1 with TRBJ1-2; D is unclear. This CDR3 contains 12 residues. In germline, CDR1 is SGHRS, CDR2 YFSETQ. V was clipped by 7 bases and J by 8 bases, with 15 bases between them. CDR3 loop: CASATAGFGYTF. CDR3 bases: TGCGCCAGCGCGACGGCGGGATTCGGCTACACCTTC.

This clone was seen a handful of times. CDR3: CASTAGTSAYNEQFF. CDR3 in DNA: TGTGCCAGCACTGCCGGGACTAGCGCCTACAATGAGCAGTTCTTC. The chain links TRBV6-5 to TRBJ2-1; 10 positions agree with TRBD2. V lost 7 bases to trimming and J lost 2 bases; unmatched junction nucleotides: 5. CDR3 length equals 15 residues. The germline CDR1 and CDR2 sequences are MNHEY and SVGAGI.

The gene calls are TRBV2 and TRBJ2-4; D is ambiguous. The germline gives CDR1 SNHLY, CDR2 FYNNEI. The CDR3 is made up of 16 amino acids. The V end lost 2 bases, the J end lost 0 bases, and 11 bases lay between the germline ends. This CDR3 is CASSENPLGAKNIQYF. CDR3 nucleotide sequence: TGTGCCAGCAGTGAAAACCCCCTAGGAGCCAAAAACATTCAGTACTTC. Complete variable domain (other parts from reference TRBV2 and TRBJ2-4): EPEVTQTPSHQVTQMGQEVILRCVPISNHLYFYWYRQILGQKVEFLVSFYNNEISEKSEIFDDQFSVERPDGSNFTLKIRSTKLEDSAMYFCASSENPLGAKNIQYFGAGTRLSVL.

This clone has a handful of counts. The CDR3 region has the DNA TGTGCCAGCAGCCCCGGACAGGTTTTGGACTATGGCTACACCTTC. Protein: CASSPGQVLDYGYTF. The chain employs TRBV5-4 and TRBJ1-2; TRBD1 matches at 7 bases. The CDR3 has 15 residues. Germline V CDR1 and CDR2: SGHNT, YYREEE (reference sequence). The ends lost 4 bases at V and 3 bases at J; junction bases unmatched: 9.

The chain recombines TRBV7-9 with TRBJ2-5; D call uncertain. V lost 4 bases, J lost 1 base, and 4 bases lay in between. Germline V gives CDR1 SEHNR, CDR2 FQNEAQ (reference sequence). The CDR3 is 12 residues long. The CDR3 spells CASSSVQETQYF. The CDR3 region has the DNA TGTGCCAGCAGCTCCGTCCAAGAGACCCAGTACTTC.

In its sample, this clone was seen a few times. V and J are TRBV6-1 and TRBJ1-4, with 7 bases aligning to TRBD1. J gave up 4 bases and V 6 bases, and 5 bases lay outside the gene matches. This CDR3 has 14 amino acids. Per germline, CDR1 MNHNS and CDR2 SASEGT. CDR3 bases: TGTGCCAGCAGGGAGGGGGCGGGTAATGAAAAACTGTTTTTT. Its protein product is CASREGAGNEKLFF.

The chain joins TRBV4-1 to TRBJ1-1; 9 nucleotides agree with TRBD1. Germline lookup yields CDR1 MGHRA and CDR2 YSYEKL. The CDR3 is 14 amino acids. V was pared by 4 bases and J by 6 bases, with 6 bases of the junction left unmatched. The CDR3 DNA reads as TGCGCCAGCAGCCTGTACAGGGGGCAGTCTGAAGCTTTCTTT. As protein: CASSLYRGQSEAFF.

V gene TRBV14 combines with J gene TRBJ1-1; 8 nucleotides match TRBD1. CDR1 and CDR2 (germline): SGHDN, FVKESK. The ends lost 4 bases at V and 4 bases at J; junction bases unmatched: 2. The CDR3 covers 13 residues. CDR3 sequence reads: CASSRTGGTEAFF. DNA of the CDR3: TGTGCCAGCAGCCGAACAGGGGGCACTGAAGCTTTCTTT.

The rearrangement uses TRBV9 and TRBJ2-1, with D tentatively TRBD2 (7 bases). V shed 0 bases and J shed 7 bases, with 17 bases lying between them. This CDR3 is built from 16 residues. CDR1 SGDLS and CDR2 YYNGEE come from the germline V gene. CDR3 in amino acids: CASSVGGRGAGNEQFF. In nucleotides, the CDR3 is TGTGCCAGCAGCGTAGGGGGGAGGGGGGCAGGAAATGAGCAGTTCTTC.

This clone was recorded a few times. In DNA, the CDR3 is TGTGCCAGCAGTTACCGGGACAGAGGGAACACTGAAGCTTTCTTT. Its protein is CASSYRDRGNTEAFF. The chain carries TRBV6-5 and TRBJ1-1, with 7 bases fitting TRBD1. From germline, CDR1 is MNHEY and CDR2 SVGAGI. V was clipped by 2 bases and J by 1 base; unmatched bases: 4. The CDR3 loop spans 15 amino acids.